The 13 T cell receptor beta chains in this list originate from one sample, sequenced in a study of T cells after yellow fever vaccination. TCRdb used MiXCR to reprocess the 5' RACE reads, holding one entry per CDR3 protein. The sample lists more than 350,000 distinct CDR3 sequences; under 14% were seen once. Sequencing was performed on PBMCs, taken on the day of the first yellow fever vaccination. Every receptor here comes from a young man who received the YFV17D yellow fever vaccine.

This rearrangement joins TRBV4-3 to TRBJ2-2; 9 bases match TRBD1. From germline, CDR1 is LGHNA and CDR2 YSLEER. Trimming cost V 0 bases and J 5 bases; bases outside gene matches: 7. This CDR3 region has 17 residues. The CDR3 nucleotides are TGCGCCAGCAGCCAAGAATCCGGGACAGGGTGGACCGGGGAGCTGTTTTTT. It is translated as CASSQESGTGWTGELFF.

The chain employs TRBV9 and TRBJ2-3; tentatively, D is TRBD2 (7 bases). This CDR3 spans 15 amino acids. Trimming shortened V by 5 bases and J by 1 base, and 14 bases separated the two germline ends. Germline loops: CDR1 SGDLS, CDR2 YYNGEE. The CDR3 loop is CASSLRGAGTDTQYF. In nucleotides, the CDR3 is TGTGCCAGCAGTCTACGGGGGGCAGGCACAGATACGCAGTATTTT.

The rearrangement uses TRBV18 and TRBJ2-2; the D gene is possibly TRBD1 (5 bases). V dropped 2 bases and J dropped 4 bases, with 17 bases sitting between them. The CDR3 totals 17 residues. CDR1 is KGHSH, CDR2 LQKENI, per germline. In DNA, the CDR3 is TGTGCCAGCTCACCAGCCACAACCTCCAGGGCCACCGGGGAGCTGTTTTTT. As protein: CASSPATTSRATGELFF.

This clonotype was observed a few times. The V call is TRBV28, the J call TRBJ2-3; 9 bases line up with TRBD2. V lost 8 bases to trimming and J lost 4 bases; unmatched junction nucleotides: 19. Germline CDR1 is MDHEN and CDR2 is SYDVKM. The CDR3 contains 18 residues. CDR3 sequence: CASRSRELWRGGADTQYF. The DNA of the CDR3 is TGTGCCAGCCGCTCGCGGGAGCTGTGGCGGGGGGGCGCAGATACGCAGTATTTT.

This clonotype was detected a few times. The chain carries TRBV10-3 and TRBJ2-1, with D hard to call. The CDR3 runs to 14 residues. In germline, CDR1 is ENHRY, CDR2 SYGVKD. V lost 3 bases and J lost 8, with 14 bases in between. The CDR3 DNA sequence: TGTGCCATCAGTGAAAGTTCAGGCCTCGATGAGCAGTTCTTC. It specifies CAISESSGLDEQFF.

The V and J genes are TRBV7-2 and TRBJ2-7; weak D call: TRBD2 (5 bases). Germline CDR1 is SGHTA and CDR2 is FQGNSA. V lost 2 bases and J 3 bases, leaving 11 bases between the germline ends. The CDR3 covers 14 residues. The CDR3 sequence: CASSLRRTGYEQYF. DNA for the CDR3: TGTGCCAGCAGCTTACGGAGGACTGGCTACGAGCAGTACTTC.

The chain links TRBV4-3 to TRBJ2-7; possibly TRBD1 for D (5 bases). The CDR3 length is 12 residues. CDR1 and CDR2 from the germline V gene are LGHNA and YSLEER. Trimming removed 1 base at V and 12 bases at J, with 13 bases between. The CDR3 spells CASSQASGFSYV. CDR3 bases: TGCGCCAGCAGCCAAGCGTCAGGGTTTTCGTACGTC.

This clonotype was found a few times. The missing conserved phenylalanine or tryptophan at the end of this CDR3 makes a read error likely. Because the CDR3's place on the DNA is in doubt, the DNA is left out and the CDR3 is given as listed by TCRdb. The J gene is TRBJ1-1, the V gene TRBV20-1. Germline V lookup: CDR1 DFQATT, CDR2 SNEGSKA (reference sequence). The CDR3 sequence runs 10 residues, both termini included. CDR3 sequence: CSARDPASNR.

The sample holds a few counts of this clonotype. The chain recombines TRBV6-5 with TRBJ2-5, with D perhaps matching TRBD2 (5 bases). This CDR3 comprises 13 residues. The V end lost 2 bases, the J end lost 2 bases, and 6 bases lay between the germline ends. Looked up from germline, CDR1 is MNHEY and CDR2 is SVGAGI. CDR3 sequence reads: CASSYRLQETQYF. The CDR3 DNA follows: TGTGCCAGCAGTTACAGACTACAAGAGACCCAGTACTTC.

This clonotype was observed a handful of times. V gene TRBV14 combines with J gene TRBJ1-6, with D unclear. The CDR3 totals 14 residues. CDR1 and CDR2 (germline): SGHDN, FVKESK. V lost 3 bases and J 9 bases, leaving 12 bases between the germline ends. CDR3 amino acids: CASSQGTLGSPLHF. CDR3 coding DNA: TGTGCCAGCAGCCAGGGAACTTTGGGTTCACCCCTCCACTTT.

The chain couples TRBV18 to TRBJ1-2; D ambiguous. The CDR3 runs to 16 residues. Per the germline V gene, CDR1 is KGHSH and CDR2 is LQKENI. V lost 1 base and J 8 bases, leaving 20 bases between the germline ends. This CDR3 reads CASSPLVVPNPKGYTF. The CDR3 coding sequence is TGTGCCAGCTCACCACTCGTCGTCCCGAATCCTAAAGGCTACACCTTC.

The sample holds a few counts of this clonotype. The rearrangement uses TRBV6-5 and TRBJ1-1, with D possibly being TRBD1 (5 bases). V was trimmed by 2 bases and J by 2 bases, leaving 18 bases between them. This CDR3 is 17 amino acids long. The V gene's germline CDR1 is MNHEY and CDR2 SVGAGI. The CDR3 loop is CASSYEGAAPGNTEAFF. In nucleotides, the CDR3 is TGTGCCAGCAGTTACGAAGGGGCAGCACCCGGTAACACTGAAGCTTTCTTT.

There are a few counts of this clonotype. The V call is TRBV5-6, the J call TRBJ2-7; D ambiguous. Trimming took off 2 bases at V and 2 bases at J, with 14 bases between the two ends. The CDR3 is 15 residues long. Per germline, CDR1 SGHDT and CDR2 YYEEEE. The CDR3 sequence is CASSFPRSNPYEQYF. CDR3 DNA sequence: TGTGCCAGCAGCTTCCCCAGGTCGAACCCCTACGAGCAGTACTTC. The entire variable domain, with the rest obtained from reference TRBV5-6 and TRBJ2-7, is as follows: DAGVTQSPTHLIKTRGQQVTLRCSPKSGHDTVSWYQQALGQGPQFIFQYYEEEERQRGNFPDRFSGHQFPNYSSELNVNALLLGDSALYLCASSFPRSNPYEQYFGPGTRLTVT.